This TCR beta chain was obtained from a study of T cell clones after liver transplantation. The wider study: Immunosuppression withdrawal was tried within 2 years after liver transplantation in this trial.

Libraries were prepared by immunoSEQ multiplex PCR; TCRdb keeps only in-frame clonotypes and omits some of them. This sample carries about 5,600 clones, about 30% of them seen once, and the ten largest clones take about 5.5%. Points on this clone: The target antigen is unknown.

This CDR3 is built from 14 residues. Looked up from germline, CDR1 is SGHTA and CDR2 is FQGNSA. The V end was cut by 3 bases, the J end by 0 bases, with 9 bases between. Sequencing of dividing CFSE-low cells from the MLR defined alloreactive TCRbeta sequences. The specimen sequenced was CD4+ T cells from cultured PBMCs. This sequence joins TRBV7-2 and TRBJ2-7; D is perhaps TRBD1 (5 bases). This sequence originates from a human patient who received a liver transplant. The graft donor may account for some of the T cells. CDR3 sequence reads: CASSLDTASYEQYF. For the CDR3, the DNA is TGTGCCAGCAGCTTGGACACGGCCTCCTACGAGCAGTACTTC.